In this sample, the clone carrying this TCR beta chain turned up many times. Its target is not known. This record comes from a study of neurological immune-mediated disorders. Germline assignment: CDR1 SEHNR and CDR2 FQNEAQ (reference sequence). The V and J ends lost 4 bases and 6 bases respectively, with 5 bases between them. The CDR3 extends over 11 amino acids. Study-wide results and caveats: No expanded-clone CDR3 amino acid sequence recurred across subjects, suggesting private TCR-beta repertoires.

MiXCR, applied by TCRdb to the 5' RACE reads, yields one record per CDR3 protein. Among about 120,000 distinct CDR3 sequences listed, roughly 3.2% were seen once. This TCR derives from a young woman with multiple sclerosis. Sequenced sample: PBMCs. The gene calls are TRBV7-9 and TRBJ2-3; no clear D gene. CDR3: CASSSRDTQYF. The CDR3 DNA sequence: TGTGCCAGCAGCTCAAGGGATACGCAGTATTTT. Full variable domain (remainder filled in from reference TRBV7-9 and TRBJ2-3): DTGVSQNPRHKITKRGQNVTFRCDPISEHNRLYWYRQTLGQGPEFLTYFQNEAQLEKSRLLSDRFSAERPKGSFSTLEIQRTEQGDSAMYLCASSSRDTQYFGPGTRLTVL.